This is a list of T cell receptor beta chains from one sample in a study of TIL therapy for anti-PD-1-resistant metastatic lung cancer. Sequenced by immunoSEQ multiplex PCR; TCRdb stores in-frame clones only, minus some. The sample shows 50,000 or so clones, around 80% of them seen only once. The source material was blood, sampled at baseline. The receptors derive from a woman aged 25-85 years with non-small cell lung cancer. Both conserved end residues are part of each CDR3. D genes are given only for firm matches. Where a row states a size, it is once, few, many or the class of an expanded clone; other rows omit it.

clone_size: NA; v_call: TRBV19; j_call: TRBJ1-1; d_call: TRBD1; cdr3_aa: CASSFQGASTEAFF; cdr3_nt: TGTGCCAGTAGTTTTCAGGGGGCGAGTACTGAAGCTTTCTTT
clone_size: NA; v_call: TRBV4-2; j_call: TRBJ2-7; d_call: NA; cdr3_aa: CASSQDTYEQYF; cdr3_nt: TGTGCCAGCAGCCAAGATACCTACGAGCAGTACTTC
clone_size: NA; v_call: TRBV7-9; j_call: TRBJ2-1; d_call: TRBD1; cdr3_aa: CASSLWDRERYEQFF; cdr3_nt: TGTGCCAGCAGCTTATGGGACAGGGAAAGATATGAGCAGTTCTTC
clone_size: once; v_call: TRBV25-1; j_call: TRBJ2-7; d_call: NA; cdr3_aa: CASSPASSYEQYF; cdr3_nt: TGTGCCAGCAGTCCCGCGAGCTCCTACGAGCAGTACTTC
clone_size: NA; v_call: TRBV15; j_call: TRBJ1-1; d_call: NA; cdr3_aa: CATSGGVSRVRNTEAFF; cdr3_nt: TGTGCCACCAGCGGAGGAGTCTCCAGGGTTAGGAACACTGAAGCTTTCTTT
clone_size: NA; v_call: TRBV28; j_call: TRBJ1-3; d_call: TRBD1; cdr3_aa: CASSLRQGVSGNTIYF; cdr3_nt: TGTGCCAGCAGTTTAAGGCAGGGGGTGTCTGGAAACACCATATATTTT
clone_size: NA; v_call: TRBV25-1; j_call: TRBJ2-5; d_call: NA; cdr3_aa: CASSEFPEETQYF; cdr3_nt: TGTGCCAGCAGTGAATTTCCAGAAGAGACCCAGTACTTC
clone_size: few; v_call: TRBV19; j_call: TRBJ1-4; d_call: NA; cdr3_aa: CASSTGQLPTNEKLFF; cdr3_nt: TGTGCCAGTAGTACCGGACAGTTGCCAACTAATGAAAAACTGTTTTTT
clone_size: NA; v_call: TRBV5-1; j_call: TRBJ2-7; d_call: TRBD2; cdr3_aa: CASSLGTSGDYEQYF; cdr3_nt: TGCGCCAGCAGCTTAGGGACTAGCGGAGACTACGAGCAGTACTTC
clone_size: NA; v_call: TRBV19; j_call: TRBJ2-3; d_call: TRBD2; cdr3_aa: CASSMGSVLAGGHDTQYF; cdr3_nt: TGTGCCAGTAGTATGGGGTCCGTACTAGCGGGAGGCCATGATACGCAGTATTTT
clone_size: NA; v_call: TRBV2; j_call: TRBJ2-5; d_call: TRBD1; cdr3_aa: CASSPGTGAFQETQYF; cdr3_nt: TGTGCCAGCAGTCCCGGGACAGGGGCTTTTCAAGAGACCCAGTACTTC
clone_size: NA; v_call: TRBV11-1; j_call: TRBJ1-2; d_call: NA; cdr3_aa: CASSFYQGNYGYTF; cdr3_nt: TGTGCCAGCAGCTTCTATCAGGGGAACTATGGCTACACCTTC
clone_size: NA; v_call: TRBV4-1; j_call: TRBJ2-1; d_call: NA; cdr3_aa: CASSQEGSYNEQFF; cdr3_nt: TGCGCCAGCAGCCAAGAAGGCTCCTACAATGAGCAGTTCTTC
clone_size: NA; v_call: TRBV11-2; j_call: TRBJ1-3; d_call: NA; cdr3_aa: CASSAGRNSGNTIYF; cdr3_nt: TGTGCCAGCAGCGCGGGACGGAACTCTGGAAACACCATATATTTT
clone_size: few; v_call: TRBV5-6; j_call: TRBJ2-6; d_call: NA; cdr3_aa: CASSKQTSAANVLTF; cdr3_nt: TGTGCCAGCAGCAAACAGACCTCTGCGGCCAACGTCCTGACTTTC
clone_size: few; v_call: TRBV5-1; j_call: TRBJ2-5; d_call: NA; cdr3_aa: CASSANGEVQETQYF; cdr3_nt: TGCGCCAGCAGCGCAAACGGCGAGGTCCAAGAGACCCAGTACTTC
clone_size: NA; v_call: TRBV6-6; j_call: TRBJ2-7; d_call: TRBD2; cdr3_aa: CASSYSRTSGYEQYF; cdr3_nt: TGTGCCAGCAGTTACTCAAGGACTAGCGGGTACGAGCAGTACTTC
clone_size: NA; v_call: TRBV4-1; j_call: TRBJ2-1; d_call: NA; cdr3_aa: CASSQPLRGAFIHEQFF; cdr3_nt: TGCGCCAGCAGCCAACCCCTAAGGGGGGCCTTCATCCATGAGCAGTTCTTC
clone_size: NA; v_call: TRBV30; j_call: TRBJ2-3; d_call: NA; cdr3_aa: CAWSTGLRLSTDTQYF; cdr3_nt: TGTGCCTGGTCCACGGGACTCCGTCTTAGCACAGATACGCAGTATTTT
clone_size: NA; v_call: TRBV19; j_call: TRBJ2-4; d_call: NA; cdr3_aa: CASSMDSLSAKNIQYF; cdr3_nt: TGTGCCAGTAGTATGGACAGCCTTTCAGCCAAAAACATTCAGTACTTC
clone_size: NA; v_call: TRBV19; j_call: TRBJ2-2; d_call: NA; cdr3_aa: CASSIDQATGELFF; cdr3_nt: TGTGCCAGTAGTATAGATCAAGCGACCGGGGAGCTGTTTTTT
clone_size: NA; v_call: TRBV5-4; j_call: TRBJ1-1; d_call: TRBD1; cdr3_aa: CASSLGGTVTEAFF; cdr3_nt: TGTGCCAGCAGCTTAGGGGGGACAGTCACTGAAGCTTTCTTT
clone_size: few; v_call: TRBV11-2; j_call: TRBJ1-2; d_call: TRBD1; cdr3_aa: CASSLTTGGALWGYTF; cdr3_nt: TGTGCCAGCAGCTTAACTACAGGGGGCGCACTATGGGGCTACACCTTC
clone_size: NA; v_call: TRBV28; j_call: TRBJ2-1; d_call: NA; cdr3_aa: CASSYLSGSNEQFF; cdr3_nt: TGTGCCAGCAGCTATCTATCCGGGAGCAATGAGCAGTTCTTC
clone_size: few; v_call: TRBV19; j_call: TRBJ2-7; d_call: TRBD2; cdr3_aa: CASSGGTSGSYEQYF; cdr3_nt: TGTGCCAGTAGTGGCGGGACTAGCGGGTCCTACGAGCAGTACTTC
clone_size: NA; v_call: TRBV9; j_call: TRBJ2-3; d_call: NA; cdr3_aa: CASSVAEGGVDTQYF; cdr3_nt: TGTGCCAGCAGCGTAGCCGAGGGAGGAGTAGATACGCAGTATTTT
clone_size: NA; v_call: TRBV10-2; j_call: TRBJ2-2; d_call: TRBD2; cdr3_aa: CASSESAGGTGELFF; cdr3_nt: TGCGCCAGCAGTGAGTCAGCGGGGGGGACCGGGGAGCTGTTTTTT
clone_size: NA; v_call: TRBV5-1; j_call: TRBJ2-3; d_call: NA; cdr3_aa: CASSLSLWRDGPDTQYF; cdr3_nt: TGCGCCAGCAGCTTGTCTTTGTGGCGGGACGGGCCAGATACGCAGTATTTT
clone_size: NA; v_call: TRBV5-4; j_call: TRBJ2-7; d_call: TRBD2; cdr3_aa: CASSLPHGLAGVNDERYF; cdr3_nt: TGTGCCAGCAGCTTGCCCCATGGACTAGCGGGAGTAAATGACGAGCGGTACTTC
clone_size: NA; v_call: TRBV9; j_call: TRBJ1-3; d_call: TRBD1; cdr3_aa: CASSATTTGGRNTIYF; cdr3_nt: TGTGCCAGCAGCGCAACAACGACAGGGGGTAGAAACACCATATATTTT
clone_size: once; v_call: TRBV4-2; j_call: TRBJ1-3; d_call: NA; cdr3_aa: CASSGRLIPQNSGNTIYF; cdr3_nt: TGTGCCAGCAGCGGTCGCCTAATCCCACAGAACTCTGGAAACACCATATATTTT
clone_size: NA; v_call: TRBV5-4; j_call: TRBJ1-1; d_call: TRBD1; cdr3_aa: CASSLPGQGTLAEAFF; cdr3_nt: TGTGCCAGCAGCTTGCCCGGACAGGGCACCCTCGCTGAAGCTTTCTTT
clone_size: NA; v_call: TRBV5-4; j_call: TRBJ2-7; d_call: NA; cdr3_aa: CASSLQQGYEQYF; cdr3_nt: TGTGCCAGCAGCTTGCAACAGGGCTACGAGCAGTACTTC
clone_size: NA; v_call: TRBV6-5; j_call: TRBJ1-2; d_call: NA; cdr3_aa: CASSPDANYGYTF; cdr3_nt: TGTGCCAGCAGCCCCGATGCTAACTATGGCTACACCTTC
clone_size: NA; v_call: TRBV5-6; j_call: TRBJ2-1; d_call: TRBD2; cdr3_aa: CASRVTSGSGEQFF; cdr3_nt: TGTGCCAGCAGGGTGACTAGCGGGAGTGGTGAGCAGTTCTTC
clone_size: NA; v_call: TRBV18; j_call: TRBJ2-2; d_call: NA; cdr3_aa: CASSPPSPGLFF; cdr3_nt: TGTGCCAGCTCACCACCCTCGCCCGGGCTGTTTTTT
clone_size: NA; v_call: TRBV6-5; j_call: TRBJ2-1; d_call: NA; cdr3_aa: CASSRDEGTYNEQFF; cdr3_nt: TGTGCCAGCAGTCGTGATGAGGGGACCTACAATGAGCAGTTCTTC
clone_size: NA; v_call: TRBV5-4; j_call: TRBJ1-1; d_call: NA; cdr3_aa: CASSLAAAGNTEAFF; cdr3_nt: TGTGCCAGCAGCTTGGCCGCGGCCGGGAACACTGAAGCTTTCTTT
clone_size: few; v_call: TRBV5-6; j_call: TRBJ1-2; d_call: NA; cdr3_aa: CASSLAAVTRNGYTF; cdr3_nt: TGTGCCAGCAGCTTGGCCGCGGTGACCCGGAATGGCTACACCTTC
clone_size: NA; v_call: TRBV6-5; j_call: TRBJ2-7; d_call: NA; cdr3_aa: CASSISLTGEQYF; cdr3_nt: TGTGCCAGCTCTATTAGCCTGACAGGCGAGCAGTACTTC
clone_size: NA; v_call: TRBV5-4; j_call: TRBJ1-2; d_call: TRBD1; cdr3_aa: CASSLADRDGYGYTF; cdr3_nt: TGTGCCAGCAGCTTGGCGGACAGGGACGGCTATGGCTACACCTTC
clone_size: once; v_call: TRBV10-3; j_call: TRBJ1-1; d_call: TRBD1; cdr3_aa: CATYRGGTEAFF; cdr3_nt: TGTGCCACCTACAGGGGGGGCACTGAAGCTTTCTTT
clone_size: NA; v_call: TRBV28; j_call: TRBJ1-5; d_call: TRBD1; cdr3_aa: CASSLFRGTGDQPQHF; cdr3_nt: TGTGCCAGCAGTTTGTTCCGAGGGACAGGGGATCAGCCCCAGCATTTT
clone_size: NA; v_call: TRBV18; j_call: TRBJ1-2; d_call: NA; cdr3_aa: CASSPGTKDGYTF; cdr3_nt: TGTGCCAGCTCACCAGGGACGAAGGACGGCTACACCTTC
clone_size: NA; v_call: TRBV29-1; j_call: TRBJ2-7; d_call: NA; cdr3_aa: CSVVQVYGNSYEQYF; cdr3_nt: TGCAGCGTTGTTCAGGTGTACGGCAACTCCTACGAGCAGTACTTC
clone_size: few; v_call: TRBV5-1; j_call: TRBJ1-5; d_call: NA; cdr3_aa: CASSLAGINSNQPQHF; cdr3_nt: TGCGCCAGCAGCTTGGCTGGGATAAATAGCAATCAGCCCCAGCATTTT
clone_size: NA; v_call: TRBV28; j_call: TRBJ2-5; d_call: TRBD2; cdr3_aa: CASSSASGSQETQYF; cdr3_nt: TGTGCCAGCAGTTCCGCTAGCGGAAGCCAAGAGACCCAGTACTTC
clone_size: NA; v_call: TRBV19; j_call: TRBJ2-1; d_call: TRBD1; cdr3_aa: CASSIVFDRGSYNEQFF; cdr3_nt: TGTGCCAGTAGTATAGTCTTCGACAGGGGTAGCTACAATGAGCAGTTCTTC
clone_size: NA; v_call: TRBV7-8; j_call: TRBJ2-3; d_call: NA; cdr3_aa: CASSLAPSGTDTQYF; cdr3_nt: TGTGCCAGCAGCTTAGCTCCGTCAGGCACAGATACGCAGTATTTT
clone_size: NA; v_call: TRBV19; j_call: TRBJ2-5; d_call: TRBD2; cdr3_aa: CASSIGVAGGPKETQYF; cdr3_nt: TGTGCCAGTAGTATAGGTGTAGCGGGGGGGCCGAAAGAGACCCAGTACTTC
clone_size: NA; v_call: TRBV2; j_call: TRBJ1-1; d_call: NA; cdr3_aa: CASSGYVGGRVNTEAFF; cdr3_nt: TGTGCCAGCAGTGGGTATGTTGGGGGTAGGGTGAACACTGAAGCTTTCTTT
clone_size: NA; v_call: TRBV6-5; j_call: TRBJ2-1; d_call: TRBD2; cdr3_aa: CASSYLSGRVYNEQFF; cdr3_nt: TGTGCCAGCAGTTACCTTAGCGGGAGGGTCTACAATGAGCAGTTCTTC
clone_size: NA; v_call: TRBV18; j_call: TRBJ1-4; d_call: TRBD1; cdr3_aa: CASSRAGTGVTNEKLFF; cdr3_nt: TGTGCCAGCTCACGCGCCGGGACAGGGGTCACTAATGAAAAACTGTTTTTT
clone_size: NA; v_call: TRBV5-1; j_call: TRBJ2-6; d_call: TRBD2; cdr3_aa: CASSLVLLAGAGANVLTF; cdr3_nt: TGCGCCAGCAGCTTGGTTCTACTAGCGGGAGCTGGGGCCAACGTCCTGACTTTC
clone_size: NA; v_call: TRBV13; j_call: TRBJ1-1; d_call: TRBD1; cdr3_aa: CASSDTGGTEAFF; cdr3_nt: TGTGCCAGCAGCGACACAGGGGGCACTGAAGCTTTCTTT